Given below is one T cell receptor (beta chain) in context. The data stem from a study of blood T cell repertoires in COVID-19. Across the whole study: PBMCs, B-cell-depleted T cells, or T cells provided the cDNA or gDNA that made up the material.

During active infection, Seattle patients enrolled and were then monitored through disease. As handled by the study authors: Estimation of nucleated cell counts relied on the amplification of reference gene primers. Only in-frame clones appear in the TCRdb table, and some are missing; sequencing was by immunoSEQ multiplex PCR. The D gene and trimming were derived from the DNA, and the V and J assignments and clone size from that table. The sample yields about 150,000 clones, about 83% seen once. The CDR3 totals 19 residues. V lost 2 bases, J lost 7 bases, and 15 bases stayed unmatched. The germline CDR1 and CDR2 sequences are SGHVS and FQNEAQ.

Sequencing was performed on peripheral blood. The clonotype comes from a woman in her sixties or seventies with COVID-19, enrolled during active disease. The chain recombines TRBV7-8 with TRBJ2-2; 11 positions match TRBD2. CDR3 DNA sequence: TGTGCCAGCAGCTTACGTCCGGGACTAGCGGCGAGGGGGGGCGGGGAGCTGTTTTTT. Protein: CASSLRPGLAARGGGELFF.